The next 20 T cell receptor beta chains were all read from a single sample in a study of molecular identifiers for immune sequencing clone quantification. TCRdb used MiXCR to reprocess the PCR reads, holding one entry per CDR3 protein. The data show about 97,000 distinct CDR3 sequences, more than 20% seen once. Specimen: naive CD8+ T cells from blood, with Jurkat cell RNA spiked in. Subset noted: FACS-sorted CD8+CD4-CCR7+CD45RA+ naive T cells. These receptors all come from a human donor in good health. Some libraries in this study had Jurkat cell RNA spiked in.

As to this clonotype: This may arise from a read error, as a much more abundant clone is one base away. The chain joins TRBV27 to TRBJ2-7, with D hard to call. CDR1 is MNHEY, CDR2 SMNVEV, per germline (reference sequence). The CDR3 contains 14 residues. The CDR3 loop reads CASSPWTAAYKQYF. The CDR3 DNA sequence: TGTGCCAGCAGTCCCTGGACGGCAGCCTACAAGCAGTACTTC.

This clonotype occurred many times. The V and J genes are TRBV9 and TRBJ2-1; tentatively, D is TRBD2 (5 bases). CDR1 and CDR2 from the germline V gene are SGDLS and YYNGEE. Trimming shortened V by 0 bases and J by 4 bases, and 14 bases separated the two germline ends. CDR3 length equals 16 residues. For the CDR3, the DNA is TGTGCCAGCAGCGTAGAATCCACAGCGGTATACAATGAGCAGTTCTTC. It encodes CASSVESTAVYNEQFF.

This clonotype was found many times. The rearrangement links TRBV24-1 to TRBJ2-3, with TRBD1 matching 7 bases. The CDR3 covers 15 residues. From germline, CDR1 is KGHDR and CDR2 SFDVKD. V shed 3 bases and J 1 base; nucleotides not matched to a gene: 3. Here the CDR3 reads CATSDHGQGTDTQYF. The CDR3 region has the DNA TGTGCCACCAGTGATCATGGACAGGGCACAGATACGCAGTATTTT.

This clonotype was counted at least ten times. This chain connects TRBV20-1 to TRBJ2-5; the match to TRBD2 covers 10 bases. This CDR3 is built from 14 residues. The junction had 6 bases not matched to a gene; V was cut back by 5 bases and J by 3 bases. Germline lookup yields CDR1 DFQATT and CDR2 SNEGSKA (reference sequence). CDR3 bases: TGCAGTGCTTACCGGACTAGCGGTGAAGAGACCCAGTACTTC. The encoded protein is CSAYRTSGEETQYF.

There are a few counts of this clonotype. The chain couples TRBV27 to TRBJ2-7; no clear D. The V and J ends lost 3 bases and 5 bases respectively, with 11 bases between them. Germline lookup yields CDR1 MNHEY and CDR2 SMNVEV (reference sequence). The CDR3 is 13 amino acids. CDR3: CASSFQRSHEQYF. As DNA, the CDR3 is TGTGCCAGCAGTTTTCAAAGGTCCCACGAGCAGTACTTC.

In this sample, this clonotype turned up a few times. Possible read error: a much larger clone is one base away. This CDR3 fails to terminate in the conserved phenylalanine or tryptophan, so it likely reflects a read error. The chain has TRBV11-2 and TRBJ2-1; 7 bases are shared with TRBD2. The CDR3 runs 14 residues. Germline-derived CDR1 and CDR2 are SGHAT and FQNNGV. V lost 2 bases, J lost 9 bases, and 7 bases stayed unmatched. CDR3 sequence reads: CASSLSGTIGEQFL. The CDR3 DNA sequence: TGTGCCAGCAGCTTATCCGGGACTATAGGTGAGCAGTTCCTC.

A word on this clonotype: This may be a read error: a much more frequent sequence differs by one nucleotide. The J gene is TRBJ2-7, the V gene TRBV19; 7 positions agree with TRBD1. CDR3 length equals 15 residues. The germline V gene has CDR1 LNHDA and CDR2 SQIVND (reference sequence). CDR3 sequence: CASSVYRGAGYGQYF. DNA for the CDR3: TGTGCCAGTAGTGTGTACAGGGGCGCCGGTTACGGGCAGTACTTC.

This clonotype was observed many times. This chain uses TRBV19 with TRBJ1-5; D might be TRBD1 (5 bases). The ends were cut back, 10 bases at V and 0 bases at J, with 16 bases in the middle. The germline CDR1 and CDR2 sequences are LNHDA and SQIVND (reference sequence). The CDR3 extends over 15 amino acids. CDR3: CATRDGPYSNQPQHF. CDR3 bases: TGTGCCACCCGGGACGGACCGTATAGCAATCAGCCCCAGCATTTT.

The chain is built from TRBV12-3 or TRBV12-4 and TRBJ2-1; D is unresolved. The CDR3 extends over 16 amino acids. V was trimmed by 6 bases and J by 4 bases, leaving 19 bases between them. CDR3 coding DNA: TGTGCCAGCAGCCTAGAGGACGGCCGCCCGTACAATGAGCAGTTCTTC. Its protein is CASSLEDGRPYNEQFF.

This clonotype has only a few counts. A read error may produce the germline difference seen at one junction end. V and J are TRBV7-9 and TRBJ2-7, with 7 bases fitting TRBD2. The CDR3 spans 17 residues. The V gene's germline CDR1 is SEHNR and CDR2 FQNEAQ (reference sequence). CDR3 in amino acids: CACSFSASGVISYEQYF. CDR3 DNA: TGTGCCTGCAGCTTCTCGGCTAGCGGAGTGATTAGCTACGAGCAGTACTTC.

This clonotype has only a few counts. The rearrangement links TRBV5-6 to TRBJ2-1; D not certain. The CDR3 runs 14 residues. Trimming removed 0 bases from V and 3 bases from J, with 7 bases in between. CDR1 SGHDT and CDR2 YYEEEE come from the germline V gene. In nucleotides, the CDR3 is TGTGCCAGCAGCTTGGTCTTCAGCTACAATGAGCAGTTCTTC. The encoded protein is CASSLVFSYNEQFF.

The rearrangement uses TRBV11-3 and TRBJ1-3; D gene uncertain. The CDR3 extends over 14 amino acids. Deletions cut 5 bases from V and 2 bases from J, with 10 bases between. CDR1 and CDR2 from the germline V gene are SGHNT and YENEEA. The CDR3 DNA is TGTGCCAGCAGCCAAGGAGAAACTGGAAACACCATATATTTT. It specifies CASSQGETGNTIYF.

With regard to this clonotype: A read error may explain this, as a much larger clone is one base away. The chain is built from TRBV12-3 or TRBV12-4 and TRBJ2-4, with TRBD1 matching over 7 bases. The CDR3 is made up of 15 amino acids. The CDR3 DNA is TGTGTCAGCAGTGGAACCCCGGGACAGCTAAACATTCAGTACTTC. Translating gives CVSSGTPGQLNIQYF.

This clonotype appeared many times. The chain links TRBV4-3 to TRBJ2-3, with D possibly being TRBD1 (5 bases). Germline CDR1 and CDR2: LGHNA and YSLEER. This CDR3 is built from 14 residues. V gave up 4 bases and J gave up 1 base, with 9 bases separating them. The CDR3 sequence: CASSPETGTDTQYF. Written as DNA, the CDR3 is TGCGCCAGCAGCCCGGAGACAGGCACAGATACGCAGTATTTT.

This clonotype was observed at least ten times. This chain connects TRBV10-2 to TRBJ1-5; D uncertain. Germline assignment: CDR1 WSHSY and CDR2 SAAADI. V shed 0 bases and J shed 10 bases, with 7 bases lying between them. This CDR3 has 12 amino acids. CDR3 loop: CASSESRGPQHF. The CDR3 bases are TGCGCCAGCAGTGAGTCGCGGGGTCCCCAGCATTTT.

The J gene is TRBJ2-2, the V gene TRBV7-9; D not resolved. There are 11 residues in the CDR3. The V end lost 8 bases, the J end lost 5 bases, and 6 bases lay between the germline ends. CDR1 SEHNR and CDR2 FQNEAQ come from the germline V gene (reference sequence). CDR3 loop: CASDETGELFF. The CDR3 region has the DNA TGTGCCAGCGACGAGACCGGGGAGCTGTTTTTT.

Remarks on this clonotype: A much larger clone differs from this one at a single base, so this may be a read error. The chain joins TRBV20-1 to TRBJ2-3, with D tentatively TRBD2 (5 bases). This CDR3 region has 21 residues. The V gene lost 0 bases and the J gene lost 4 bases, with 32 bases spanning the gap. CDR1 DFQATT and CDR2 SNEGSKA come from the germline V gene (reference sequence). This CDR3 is CSARDAPPSGVAATSADTQYF. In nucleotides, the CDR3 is TGCAGTGCTAGAGATGCACCCCCCTCCGGGGTAGCCGCAACAAGCGCAGATACGCAGTATTTT.

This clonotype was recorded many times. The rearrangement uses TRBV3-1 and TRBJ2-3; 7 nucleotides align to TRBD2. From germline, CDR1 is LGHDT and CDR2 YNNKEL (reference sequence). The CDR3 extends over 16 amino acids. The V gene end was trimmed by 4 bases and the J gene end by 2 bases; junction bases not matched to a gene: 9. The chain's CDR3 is CASSLAGLADTDTQYF. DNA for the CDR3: TGTGCCAGCAGCCTGGCGGGGCTAGCGGACACAGATACGCAGTATTTT.

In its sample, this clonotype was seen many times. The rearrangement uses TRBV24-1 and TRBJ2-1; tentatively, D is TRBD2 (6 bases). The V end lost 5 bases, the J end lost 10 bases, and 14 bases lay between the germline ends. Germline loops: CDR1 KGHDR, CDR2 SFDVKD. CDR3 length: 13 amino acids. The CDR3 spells CATSGGIKYEQFF. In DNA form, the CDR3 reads TGTGCCACCAGTGGCGGGATCAAGTACGAGCAGTTCTTC.

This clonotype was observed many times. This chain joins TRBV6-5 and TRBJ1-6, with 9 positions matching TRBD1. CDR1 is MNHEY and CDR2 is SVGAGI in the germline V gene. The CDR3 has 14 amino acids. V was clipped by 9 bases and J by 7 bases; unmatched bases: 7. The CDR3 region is CASNAGQGNSPLHF. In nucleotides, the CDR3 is TGTGCCAGTAATGCAGGACAGGGGAATTCACCCCTCCACTTT.